This TCR beta chain was observed in a study of radiation and T cells in renal cell carcinoma. Assay: immunoSEQ multiplex PCR; the TCRdb copy retains only in-frame clones and omits some. The repertoire consists of about 150,000 clones, with about 91% occurring once and the leading ten covering about an eighth. Time point given: blood 2 weeks post-SBRT. The treatment here: 15 Gy SBRT to primary tumor, nephrectomy 4 weeks later. Germline V gives CDR1 PRHDT, CDR2 FYEKMQ (reference sequence). There are 13 residues in the CDR3. V lost 5 bases and J lost 1, with 8 bases in between. The sequencing here drew on blood, taken from a patient whose treatment included radiotherapy and nephrectomy. This clonotype originated in a woman in her forties or fifties with renal cell carcinoma. This rearrangement joins TRBV13 to TRBJ1-1, with D unresolved. CDR3 sequence (DNA): TGTGCCAGCAGCCTCAACAGGAACACTGAAGCTTTCTTT. Translated, it gives CASSLNRNTEAFF.